This T cell receptor beta chain was captured by sequencing in a study of blood T cell repertoires in COVID-19. About the research overall: COVID-19 samples from acute and convalescent phases originated in the United States, Italy and Spain. T cells, B-cell-depleted T cells, or PBMCs supplied cDNA or gDNA.

The study recruited people aged roughly 18 to 95 years across some 23 US areas. Symptom resolution, clearance, or two negative PCRs marked donors in Cohort 3 as recovered. Sequencing used immunoSEQ multiplex PCR; TCRdb keeps in-frame clones, though not all of them. Among about 150,000 clones listed, over 80% were seen once. The sample was PBMCs or T cells enriched from blood (not recorded which). The sequence was obtained from a woman in her 40s who had recovered from COVID-19.

CDR3 protein: CASRPTGTAERKLFF. The CDR3, as DNA: TGTGCCAGCAGACCTACCGGGACAGCCGAACGTAAACTGTTTTTT. V usage is TRBV11-2 and J usage is TRBJ1-4; 7 bases are shared with TRBD1. CDR3 length: 15 residues. J was trimmed by 11 bases and V by 6 bases; bases with no gene match: 15. CDR1 and CDR2 (germline): SGHAT, FQNNGV.